These 32 T cell receptor beta chains originate from one sample sequenced in a study of T cells after yellow fever vaccination. TCRdb processed the 5' RACE reads anew with MiXCR; each CDR3 protein has one entry. The sample lists 500,000 to 700,000 distinct CDR3 sequences, 15% to 20% occurring once. This material consisted of PBMCs, taken 15 days after the yellow fever booster vaccination. These receptors originate from a man aged 25-45 years who received the YFV17D yellow fever vaccine.

This sequence joins TRBV4-3 and TRBJ1-3; tentative D call: TRBD1 (5 bases). Germline CDR1 and CDR2: LGHNA and YSLEER. The V gene lost 1 base and the J gene lost 8 bases, with 15 bases spanning the gap. This CDR3 region has 15 residues. CDR3 loop: CASSQGGTAGDTIYF. Written as DNA, the CDR3 is TGCGCCAGCAGCCAAGGTGGGACGGCGGGGGACACCATATATTTT.

The rearrangement links TRBV29-1 to TRBJ2-7; D call uncertain. V gave up 7 bases and J gave up 0 bases, with 13 bases separating them. Germline values: CDR1 SQVTM, CDR2 ANQGSEA. There are 13 residues in the CDR3. Written as DNA, the CDR3 is TGCAGCGCCCTCCCAGGCGGCTCCTACGAGCAGTACTTC. It translates to CSALPGGSYEQYF.

This chain links TRBV7-2 with TRBJ1-1, with 7 bases lining up with TRBD1. The germline V gene has CDR1 SGHTA and CDR2 FQGNSA. V was pared by 2 bases and J by 9 bases, with 15 bases of the junction left unmatched. The CDR3 has 16 amino acids. CDR3 nucleotide sequence: TGTGCCAGCAGCTTAAGTCCAGGACAGGCGCCTATCAAAGCTTTCTTT. Its protein product is CASSLSPGQAPIKAFF.

The chain is built from TRBV11-1 and TRBJ2-2, with D perhaps TRBD2 (6 bases). Germline CDR1 is SGHAT and CDR2 is FQDESV (reference sequence). The CDR3 loop spans 19 amino acids. V was trimmed by 1 base and J by 5 bases, leaving 23 bases between them. Here the CDR3 reads CASSLGPRVGSNPTGELFF. CDR3 bases: TGTGCCAGCAGCTTAGGTCCCCGCGTCGGGAGTAATCCTACCGGGGAGCTGTTTTTT.

Only a few counts were recorded for this clonotype. The V call is TRBV6-5, the J call TRBJ2-2; 8 bases line up with TRBD2. The CDR3 extends over 15 amino acids. Trimming at V came to 2 bases and at J to 6 bases, leaving 5 bases not matched to a gene. Germline assignment: CDR1 MNHEY and CDR2 SVGAGI. As DNA, the CDR3 is TGTGCCAGCAGTTACGCCCGGGGGGGGTCCGGGGAGCTGTTTTTT. This gives the protein CASSYARGGSGELFF.

In this sample, this clonotype turned up a few times. The chain carries TRBV3-1 and TRBJ2-7, with D possibly being TRBD2 (6 bases). The germline V gene encodes CDR1 LGHDT and CDR2 YNNKEL (reference sequence). The CDR3 extends over 15 amino acids. Trimming took off 11 bases at V and 0 bases at J, with 20 bases between the two ends. CDR3 sequence: CADSRRETDSYEQYF. In DNA form, the CDR3 reads TGTGCCGACAGCCGACGGGAGACAGACTCCTACGAGCAGTACTTC.

CDR3 coding DNA: TGTGCCAGCAGCTGGGGGACAGGGGGCCACACTGAAGCTTTCTTT. This gives the protein CASSWGTGGHTEAFF. This chain connects TRBV7-2 to TRBJ1-1; 12 bases align to TRBD1. The CDR3 length is 15 residues. The V and J ends lost 4 bases and 3 bases, in that order; junction bases with no gene match: 3. Germline CDR1 SGHTA, CDR2 FQGNSA.

The V call is TRBV20-1, the J call TRBJ2-7; 10 bases are a match to TRBD2. CDR3 size: 16 residues. The germline CDR1 and CDR2 sequences are DFQATT and SNEGSKA (reference sequence). After removal of 5 bases from V and 1 base from J, the junction contained 11 bases not matched to a gene. In nucleotides, the CDR3 is TGCAGTGCTCGTGTAGCGGGAGGCTCTTATTCCTACGAGCAGTACTTC. Its translation: CSARVAGGSYSYEQYF.

This clonotype was seen a handful of times. This chain links TRBV4-3 with TRBJ2-3, with D unclear. The CDR3 runs 15 residues. V lost 4 bases, J lost 5 bases, and 16 bases lay in between. From germline, CDR1 is LGHNA and CDR2 YSLEER. This CDR3 reads CASSPGRNLGDTQYF. CDR3 bases: TGCGCCAGCAGCCCCGGACGGAACCTTGGAGATACGCAGTATTTT.

This clonotype was observed a few times. The chain carries TRBV7-2 and TRBJ2-4; the D gene could be TRBD1 or TRBD2 (5 bases each). From germline, CDR1 is SGHTA and CDR2 FQGNSA. The CDR3 runs 14 residues. V lost 3 bases and J 5 bases, leaving 11 bases between the germline ends. The CDR3 here is CASSFGTLENIQYF. The CDR3 DNA sequence: TGTGCCAGCAGCTTCGGGACGCTCGAAAACATTCAGTACTTC.

The chain employs TRBV20-1 and TRBJ2-2, with 7 bases that match TRBD1. The CDR3 is made up of 14 amino acids. With 3 bases clipped from V and 4 bases from J, the junction kept 5 bases outside the gene matches. Germline CDR1 and CDR2: DFQATT and SNEGSKA (reference sequence). The chain's CDR3 is CSASRQGSTGELFF. Written as DNA, the CDR3 is TGCAGTGCTAGCAGACAGGGTTCCACCGGGGAGCTGTTTTTT.

The V gene is TRBV9, the J gene TRBJ2-7; perhaps TRBD2 as D (6 bases). CDR1 and CDR2 from the germline V gene are SGDLS and YYNGEE. V was clipped by 3 bases and J by 7 bases, with 14 bases between them. This CDR3 region has 13 residues. The CDR3 DNA is TGTGCCAGCAGCGACCGATCGGGGACTGAGCAGTACTTC. This translates into CASSDRSGTEQYF.

The sample holds a few counts of this clonotype. The V and J genes are TRBV18 and TRBJ2-7; D is unresolved. Germline V CDR1 and CDR2: KGHSH, LQKENI. The V and J ends lost 2 bases and 5 bases respectively, with 16 bases between them. This CDR3 region has 15 residues. The CDR3 nucleotides read TGTGCCAGCTCACCAAGTCCCCCTCTATACGACGAGCAGTACTTC. It specifies CASSPSPPLYDEQYF.

This clonotype was seen only a few times. This sequence joins TRBV25-1 and TRBJ2-5; possible D gene TRBD1, 5 bases. The V and J ends lost 1 base and 2 bases respectively, with 11 bases between them. This CDR3 contains 15 residues. The V gene's germline CDR1 is MGHDK and CDR2 SYGVNS. CDR3 nucleotide sequence: TGTGCCAGCAGTGAATTGGTACAGGCTCAAGAGACCCAGTACTTC. It encodes CASSELVQAQETQYF.

This clonotype appeared a few times. The V call is TRBV12-3 or TRBV12-4, the J call TRBJ2-5; D is unclear. Trimming shortened V by 8 bases and J by 5 bases, and 12 bases separated the two germline ends. There are 12 residues in the CDR3. CDR3 residues: CASRGLEETQYF. The CDR3 nucleotides read TGTGCCAGCCGAGGCCTTGAGGAGACCCAGTACTTC.

This chain connects TRBV20-1 to TRBJ1-2; D remains unclear. Germline CDR1 and CDR2: DFQATT and SNEGSKA (reference sequence). The V end was cut by 5 bases, the J end by 4 bases, with 11 bases between. The CDR3 has 12 residues. CDR3 DNA: TGCAGTGCTTCGGACGGACTCTATGGCTACACCTTC. As protein: CSASDGLYGYTF.

This clonotype was counted a few times. V gene TRBV5-5 combines with J gene TRBJ2-4; maybe TRBD2 (6 bases). Trimming cost V 1 base and J 8 bases, with 10 bases left between them. The CDR3 sequence is 13 residues long. CDR1 and CDR2 (germline): SGHKS, YYEKEE (reference sequence). The CDR3 reads CASSLRRGDIQYF. As DNA, the CDR3 is TGTGCCAGCAGCTTGAGGAGGGGCGACATTCAGTACTTC.

This clonotype was detected a few times. The gene calls are TRBV4-1 and TRBJ2-6; the D call may be TRBD1 or TRBD2 (6 bases each). The CDR3 is 18 residues long. V lost 2 bases to trimming and J lost 4 bases, with 18 bases between them. Germline values: CDR1 MGHRA, CDR2 YSYEKL. CDR3 residues: CASSQKGGAPTGANVLTF. CDR3 sequence (DNA): TGCGCCAGCAGCCAAAAGGGGGGCGCACCCACCGGGGCCAACGTCCTGACTTTC.

This rearrangement joins TRBV29-1 to TRBJ1-3, with D tentatively TRBD1 (6 bases). Per germline, CDR1 SQVTM and CDR2 ANQGSEA. The CDR3 sequence is 16 residues long. Trimming left V 5 bases short and J 2 bases short, with 19 bases between. The CDR3 coding sequence is TGCAGCGTTTCCCCGACCGGGACAAGCCCTGGAAACACCATATATTTT. Residues: CSVSPTGTSPGNTIYF.

The chain is built from TRBV6-4 and TRBJ2-2; D remains unclear. CDR1 is MRHNA, CDR2 SNTAGT, per germline. V dropped 0 bases and J dropped 4 bases, with 3 bases sitting between them. This CDR3 is built from 13 residues. The chain's CDR3 is CASSDSATGELFF. CDR3 DNA: TGTGCCAGCAGTGACTCTGCCACCGGGGAGCTGTTTTTT.

In this sample, this clonotype turned up many times. The chain carries TRBV18 and TRBJ2-2; D might be TRBD2 (5 bases). The CDR3 totals 14 residues. The germline gives CDR1 KGHSH, CDR2 LQKENI. Trimming left V 4 bases short and J 3 bases short, with 9 bases between. The CDR3 reads CASSLTGYTGELFF. CDR3 DNA: TGTGCCAGCTCACTGACGGGGTACACCGGGGAGCTGTTTTTT.

This clonotype was seen a few times. The chain carries TRBV4-3 and TRBJ2-7; D possibly corresponds to TRBD2 (6 bases). Trimming pared 0 bases from V and 6 bases from J, leaving 12 bases between. The CDR3 is 14 residues long. CDR1 and CDR2 (germline): LGHNA, YSLEER. The CDR3 loop reads CASSQEPLAPEQYF. The CDR3 bases are TGCGCCAGCAGCCAAGAACCACTAGCCCCCGAGCAGTACTTC.

This clonotype was seen ten or more times. V usage is TRBV20-1 and J usage is TRBJ2-5, with 12 bases fitting TRBD2. V was pared by 8 bases and J by 5 bases, with 9 bases of the junction left unmatched. CDR1 and CDR2 (germline): DFQATT, SNEGSKA (reference sequence). The CDR3 covers 14 residues. Here the CDR3 reads CSSYLAGGPETQYF. In nucleotides, the CDR3 is TGCAGTAGCTACCTAGCGGGAGGGCCTGAGACCCAGTACTTC.

This clonotype was found a few times. The V and J genes are TRBV2 and TRBJ2-7; possible D gene TRBD1, 6 bases. The V gene lost 2 bases and the J gene lost 5 bases, with 16 bases spanning the gap. Per germline, CDR1 SNHLY and CDR2 FYNNEI. CDR3 length: 15 residues. The CDR3 protein is CASSENPGRGDEQYF. The CDR3, as DNA: TGTGCCAGCAGTGAAAACCCTGGCAGGGGAGACGAGCAGTACTTC.

This clonotype was seen a few times. The chain recombines TRBV20-1 with TRBJ2-2; 10 bases fit TRBD2. J gave up 10 bases and V 6 bases, and 11 bases lay outside the gene matches. In germline, CDR1 is DFQATT, CDR2 SNEGSKA (reference sequence). There are 14 residues in the CDR3. The CDR3 nucleotides read TGCAGTGCGAAGACTAGCGGGCCTTCGTCGGAGCTGTTTTTT. This translates into CSAKTSGPSSELFF.

There are a few counts of this clonotype. V gene TRBV3-1 combines with J gene TRBJ1-1; TRBD1 agrees at 8 bases. Germline assignment: CDR1 LGHDT and CDR2 YNNKEL (reference sequence). The length of the CDR3 is 14 residues. Germline trimming cut 1 base from V and 5 bases from J; bases unmatched to any gene: 3. CDR3 sequence: CASSQAGGATEAFF. The DNA for the CDR3 is TGTGCCAGCAGCCAAGCAGGGGGCGCGACTGAAGCTTTCTTT.

The rearrangement uses TRBV6-2 or TRBV6-3 and TRBJ1-5, with 8 bases lining up with TRBD1. The ends lost 7 bases at V and 1 base at J; junction bases unmatched: 12. The CDR3 covers 17 residues. Looked up from germline, CDR1 is MNHEY and CDR2 is SVGEGT. The chain's CDR3 is CASKRTGPFLSNQPQHF. The CDR3, as DNA: TGTGCCAGCAAGAGGACAGGGCCCTTTCTGAGCAATCAGCCCCAGCATTTT.

V and J are TRBV12-3 or TRBV12-4 and TRBJ1-6; D ambiguous. V lost 6 bases and J lost 7, with 10 bases in between. The CDR3 has 13 residues. The CDR3 loop reads CASSPGPNSPLHF. The CDR3 DNA reads as TGTGCCAGCAGCCCGGGTCCCAATTCACCCCTCCACTTT.

This clonotype was found a few times. The chain joins TRBV20-1 to TRBJ2-7; D may be TRBD2 (6 bases). V was cut by 5 bases and J by 2 bases, with 19 bases left in between. Germline V CDR1 and CDR2: DFQATT, SNEGSKA (reference sequence). This CDR3 region has 15 residues. This CDR3 is CSASDRTNFPYEQYF. CDR3 bases: TGCAGTGCTTCAGACCGGACTAACTTCCCCTACGAGCAGTACTTC.

There are many counts of this clonotype. The chain combines TRBV7-9 with TRBJ1-1; D gene ambiguous. The V gene lost 2 bases and the J gene lost 2 bases, with 18 bases spanning the gap. There are 17 residues in the CDR3. Per the germline V gene, CDR1 is SEHNR and CDR2 is FQNEAQ (reference sequence). The CDR3 loop is CASSLYYLEGRNTEAFF. Here the CDR3 DNA reads TGTGCCAGCAGCTTATATTACTTGGAGGGTAGAAACACTGAAGCTTTCTTT.

The CDR3 DNA is TGTGCCAGCAGCTTAGGCGTTGGAGGGCCGGTCGGTGAGCAGTTCTTC. Amino acids: CASSLGVGGPVGEQFF. This chain connects TRBV7-9 to TRBJ2-1; the D gene is possibly TRBD2 (6 bases). Trimming stripped 1 base from V and 9 bases from J, with 19 bases between. The germline V gene encodes CDR1 SEHNR and CDR2 FQNEAQ (reference sequence). The CDR3 contains 16 residues.

CDR3 nucleotides: TGTGCCAGCAGTTACTCTAGCGCCCTAGCGGGTCCTGGATTGGGGGAGCTGTTTTTT. It specifies CASSYSSALAGPGLGELFF. V and J are TRBV6-5 and TRBJ2-2, with 8 bases lining up with TRBD2. The germline V gene has CDR1 MNHEY and CDR2 SVGAGI. The CDR3 consists of 19 residues. The V gene end was trimmed by 0 bases and the J gene end by 8 bases; junction bases not matched to a gene: 17.